This TCR beta chain was found in a study of T cell responses to AZD1222 COVID-19 vaccine. Points from the study as a whole: There were mostly white British donors and more females than males, and clonal diversity was possibly underestimated. Spike-specific TCR breadth and depth both grew after two AZD1222 doses. Mapped onto spike, vaccine-associated CD4 TCRs spanned it and were dominant at 160-218 and 743-854. At baseline, seropositivity was found in only a handful of AZD1222 recipients.

The V gene lost 3 bases and the J gene lost 2 bases, with 9 bases spanning the gap. This CDR3 comprises 14 residues. CDR1 and CDR2 (germline): SGHTA, FQGTGA. Sequencing used immunoSEQ multiplex PCR; TCRdb keeps in-frame clones, though not all of them. The table includes about 120,000 clones, just under 95% detected once. This clone occurred once. The antigen is unknown. This sequence originates from an adult who received the AZD1222 COVID-19 vaccine. The source was peripheral blood, collected 28 days after the second AZD1222 dose. The V call is TRBV7-3, the J call TRBJ2-3; D not certain. The CDR3 here is CASSLAPATDTQYF. CDR3 nucleotides: TGTGCCAGCAGCTTGGCCCCTGCCACAGATACGCAGTATTTT.